The 13 T cell receptor beta chains reported below all come from one sample, sequenced in a study of T-cell reconstitution after alpha-beta-depleted transplantation in children. Molecular barcoding with unique molecular identifiers was used for the TCRbeta library. TCRdb re-called the PCR reads through MiXCR, storing one row per CDR3 protein. The sample records around 530,000 distinct CDR3 sequences, around a third being singletons. The sequencing used PBMCs from the stem cell graft donor, collected from the stem cell graft. The origin of the receptors is a human donor who donated a stem cell graft to a child with aplastic anemia.

This clonotype was detected a few times. The rearrangement joins TRBV6-1 to TRBJ2-5, with 10 bases matching TRBD2. Germline-derived CDR1 and CDR2 are MNHNS and SASEGT. The trim removed 6 bases at V and 2 bases at J, leaving 6 bases unmatched. CDR3 length: 15 residues. This chain's CDR3 is CASRLAGEVQETQYF. CDR3 DNA sequence: TGTGCCAGCAGGCTAGCGGGAGAGGTTCAAGAGACCCAGTACTTC.

The chain couples TRBV6-2 or TRBV6-3 to TRBJ1-1; D is perhaps TRBD1 (5 bases). Trimming shortened V by 10 bases and J by 6 bases, and 12 bases separated the two germline ends. This CDR3 spans 11 amino acids. Looked up from germline, CDR1 is MNHEY and CDR2 is SVGEGT. CDR3 sequence (DNA): TGTGCCACAGAAACAGGTTCTGAAGCTTTCTTT. Translated: CATETGSEAFF.

The J gene is TRBJ2-1, the V gene TRBV30; D remains unclear. CDR1 and CDR2 (germline): GTSNPN, SVGIG (reference sequence). This CDR3 contains 13 residues. The V gene lost 3 bases and the J gene lost 0 bases, with 6 bases spanning the gap. The CDR3 DNA sequence: TGTGCCTGGAGCTCGAGCTCCTACAATGAGCAGTTCTTC. Amino acids: CAWSSSSYNEQFF. The full variable domain, with the rest looked up from reference TRBV30 and TRBJ2-1, is SQTIHQWPATLVQPVGSPLSLECTVEGTSNPNLYWYRQAAGRGLQLLFYSVGIGQISSEVPQNLSASRPQDRQFILSSKKLLLSDSGFYLCAWSSSSYNEQFFGPGTRLTVL.

This chain uses TRBV6-2 or TRBV6-3 with TRBJ1-5; a possible D gene is TRBD1 (5 bases). Germline lookup yields CDR1 MNHEY and CDR2 SVGEGT. V shed 6 bases and J shed 4 bases, with 13 bases lying between them. The CDR3 sequence is 14 residues long. CDR3 in amino acids: CASSPGTPNQPQHF. As DNA, the CDR3 is TGTGCCAGCAGCCCCGGGACCCCAAATCAGCCCCAGCATTTT.

The chain is built from TRBV7-9 and TRBJ2-3; weak D call: TRBD2 (7 bases). Between the trimmed V and J ends, which lost 5 bases and 0 bases, there was a span of 18 bases. Germline V gene sequence: CDR1 SEHNR, CDR2 FQNEAQ (reference sequence). This CDR3 region has 17 residues. The CDR3 coding sequence is TGTGCCAGCAGCCCCCTCCTAGGGAGGGGGAGCACAGATACGCAGTATTTT. Translated: CASSPLLGRGSTDTQYF.

This clonotype appeared a few times. V usage is TRBV20-1 and J usage is TRBJ2-3; D is uncertain. Germline V gives CDR1 DFQATT, CDR2 SNEGSKA (reference sequence). Trimming took 6 bases from V and 6 from J, leaving 10 bases between them. The CDR3 loop spans 11 amino acids. DNA of the CDR3: TGCAGTGCCTCCGAGGTGGATACGCAGTATTTT. Protein sequence: CSASEVDTQYF.

The chain combines TRBV18 with TRBJ1-4; D not certain. The CDR3 is 16 residues long. V was clipped by 3 bases and J by 0 bases, with 11 bases between them. CDR1 and CDR2 (germline): KGHSH, LQKENI. The CDR3 DNA reads TGTGCCAGCTCACCGTTACGGGGATCAACTAATGAAAAACTGTTTTTT. It translates to CASSPLRGSTNEKLFF. Full variable domain (missing parts from reference TRBV18 and TRBJ1-4): NAGVMQNPRHLVRRRGQEARLRCSPMKGHSHVYWYRQLPEEGLKFMVYLQKENIIDESGMPKERFSAEFPKEGPSILRIQQVVRGDSAAYFCASSPLRGSTNEKLFFGSGTQLSVL.

Turning to this clonotype: At one end, the junction sequence differs from germline, possibly due to a read error. The chain is built from TRBV7-1 and TRBJ2-7; the D gene is possibly TRBD2 (5 bases). TRBV7-1 is sorted into the ORF group, with uncertain function. The CDR3 is made up of 15 amino acids. The CDR3 DNA sequence: TGTGCCAGCATCCCCGGAGGTTCGGCCATCTACGACCAGTACTTC. This encodes CASIPGGSAIYDQYF.

The chain is built from TRBV20-1 and TRBJ1-5; TRBD1 matches 8 bases. The V and J ends lost 3 bases and 8 bases, in that order; junction bases with no gene match: 15. The CDR3 extends over 16 amino acids. Germline V gene sequence: CDR1 DFQATT, CDR2 SNEGSKA (reference sequence). The CDR3 protein is CSASRNPGGKDEPQHF. The CDR3 region has the DNA TGCAGTGCTAGCCGTAACCCAGGGGGCAAGGATGAGCCCCAGCATTTT.

This chain uses TRBV27 with TRBJ1-1, with 9 bases lining up with TRBD1. V dropped 5 bases and J dropped 11; count of bases not matched to a gene: 9. This CDR3 comprises 13 residues. Germline V CDR1 and CDR2: MNHEY, SMNVEV (reference sequence). The CDR3 sequence: CASSPGTGTGAFF. In DNA form, the CDR3 reads TGTGCCAGCAGTCCGGGGACAGGGACGGGTGCTTTCTTT.

This clonotype has just a few counts. The V and J genes are TRBV6-5 and TRBJ2-1, with unresolved D. Germline-derived CDR1 and CDR2 are MNHEY and SVGAGI. CDR3 size: 13 residues. V was trimmed by 5 bases and J by 4 bases, leaving 9 bases between them. The CDR3, as DNA: TGTGCCAGCAGTAGGTTAGAATACAATGAGCAGTTCTTC. Protein: CASSRLEYNEQFF.

The V and J genes are TRBV4-1 and TRBJ2-1, with no clear D. The germline V gene has CDR1 MGHRA and CDR2 YSYEKL. The germline V and J ends were trimmed by 0 bases and 10 bases, with 16 bases remaining between them. The CDR3 covers 15 residues. CDR3 amino acids: CASSQEQVLGDEQFF. The CDR3 region has the DNA TGCGCCAGCAGCCAAGAGCAAGTATTGGGCGACGAGCAGTTCTTC.

The genes are TRBV9 and TRBJ2-3, with 14 nucleotides matching TRBD2. V shed 2 bases, J shed 6 bases, and the junction held 5 bases outside the gene matches. The CDR3 runs 16 residues. Germline lookup yields CDR1 SGDLS and CDR2 YYNGEE. The CDR3 loop is CASSVGTSGRADTQYF. The CDR3 DNA reads as TGTGCCAGCAGCGTGGGGACTAGCGGGAGAGCGGATACGCAGTATTTT.